Presented here are 20 T cell receptor beta chains from one specimen sequenced in a study of blood T cell repertoires in COVID-19. TCRdb keeps only in-frame clones here, not all; method: immunoSEQ multiplex PCR. The data show around 75,000 clones, with around 89% seen just once and about 0.6% held by the top ten. Material: peripheral blood. These receptor sequences come from a man in his sixties with acute or convalescent COVID-19.

This clone came up once. The genes are TRBV19 and TRBJ2-7; possibly TRBD1 for D (5 bases). V was cut by 5 bases and J by 1 base, with 9 bases left in between. In germline, CDR1 is LNHDA, CDR2 SQIVND (reference sequence). The CDR3 has 13 amino acids. The CDR3 sequence: CASSPRQSYEQYF. DNA for the CDR3: TGTGCCAGTAGTCCTCGACAGTCCTACGAGCAGTACTTC.

This clone occurred once. This rearrangement joins TRBV5-4 to TRBJ2-5; 8 bases are a match to TRBD1. V was clipped by 4 bases and J by 9 bases; unmatched bases: 8. CDR1 is SGHNT, CDR2 YYREEE, per germline (reference sequence). The CDR3 runs 13 residues. The CDR3 coding sequence is TGTGCCAGCAGCCTCCAGGGGGCAAATTCCCAGTACTTC. Protein sequence: CASSLQGANSQYF.

Points on this clone: Other DNA sequences of this sample code for an identical CDR3. The rearrangement uses TRBV5-1 and TRBJ1-6; D is undetermined. Germline CDR1 is SGHRS and CDR2 is YFSETQ. This CDR3 has 15 amino acids. The germline V and J ends were trimmed by 0 bases and 6 bases, with 10 bases remaining between them. CDR3 sequence (DNA): TGCGCCAGCAGCTTGGAGGCGGGTCCTAATTCACCCCTCCACTTT. Its protein is CASSLEAGPNSPLHF. The full variable domain, completed using reference TRBV5-1 and TRBJ1-6, is KAGVTQTPRYLIKTRGQQVTLSCSPISGHRSVSWYQQTPGQGLQFLFEYFSETQRNKGNFPGRFSGRQFSNSRSEMNVSTLELGDSALYLCASSLEAGPNSPLHFGNGTRLTVT.

The V call is TRBV3-1 (or the pseudogene TRBV3-2), the J call TRBJ1-4; 11 nucleotides align to TRBD1. The germline V gene has CDR1 LGHDT and CDR2 YNNKEL (reference sequence). Trimming took 2 bases from V and 2 from J; bases not matched to a gene: 4. CDR3 length: 17 residues. CDR3 residues: CASSQLGTGGTNEKLFF. For the CDR3, the DNA is TGTGCCAGCAGCCAATTGGGGACAGGGGGGACTAATGAAAAACTGTTTTTT.

CDR3 in DNA: TGTGCCAGCAGCCAGCATCCGGGGGGAGATGAAAAACTGTTTTTT. Its protein is CASSQHPGGDEKLFF. J is TRBJ1-4 and V is TRBV3-1 (or the pseudogene TRBV3-2); maybe TRBD1 (5 bases). The CDR3 is 15 residues long. Germline-derived CDR1 and CDR2 are LGHDT and YNNKEL (reference sequence). V was pared by 3 bases and J by 6 bases, with 14 bases between.

The chain carries TRBV19 and TRBJ2-1; 12 nucleotides line up with TRBD2. The germline V gene has CDR1 LNHDA and CDR2 SQIVND (reference sequence). This CDR3 contains 14 residues. Trimming at V came to 3 bases and at J to 7 bases, leaving 1 base not matched to a gene. CDR3 DNA: TGTGCCAGTAGTATCACTAGCGGGAGGAATGAGCAGTTCTTC. It translates to CASSITSGRNEQFF.

The chain uses TRBV7-3 and TRBJ2-1; maybe TRBD2 (6 bases). V dropped 4 bases and J dropped 5 bases, with 12 bases sitting between them. Germline CDR1 reads SGHTA; CDR2 reads FQGTGA. The CDR3 length is 14 residues. CDR3 nucleotide sequence: TGTGCCAGCAGCTCCGCGGGGTTAAACAATGAGCAGTTCTTC. Protein product: CASSSAGLNNEQFF.

Worth noting for this clone: One end of the junction varies from germline; a read error may be responsible. V is TRBV9 and J is TRBJ2-2; D is perhaps TRBD1 (5 bases). This CDR3 is 16 amino acids long. Per germline, CDR1 SGDLS and CDR2 YYNGEE. In nucleotides, the CDR3 is TGTGCCGGCAGCGTACCGCAGGGTATGGACACCGGGGAGCTGTTTTTT. The encoded protein is CAGSVPQGMDTGELFF.

The chain employs TRBV30 and TRBJ2-6, with D tentatively TRBD2 (5 bases). This CDR3 comprises 14 residues. CDR1 and CDR2 from the germline V gene are GTSNPN and SVGIG (reference sequence). V gave up 7 bases and J gave up 0 bases, with 10 bases separating them. The DNA of the CDR3 is TGTGCCTCGCCGCGGGTCTCTGGGGCCAACGTCCTGACTTTC. This sequence encodes CASPRVSGANVLTF.

The J gene is TRBJ1-2, the V gene TRBV19; 7 bases align to TRBD1. CDR3 length: 16 residues. The V and J ends lost 4 bases and 3 bases, in that order; junction bases with no gene match: 11. The germline CDR1 and CDR2 sequences are LNHDA and SQIVND (reference sequence). Here the CDR3 DNA reads TGTGCCAGTAGTACCAATCACAGGGGCGCAGACTATGGCTACACCTTC. Protein: CASSTNHRGADYGYTF.

CDR3 nucleotides: TGTGCCTTCGACAGGGACACTGAAGCTTTCTTT. This sequence encodes CAFDRDTEAFF. This rearrangement joins TRBV30 to TRBJ1-1, with 7 bases aligning to TRBD1. The V segment lost 7 bases and the J segment 3 bases; nucleotides outside the gene matches: 2. Germline V lookup: CDR1 GTSNPN, CDR2 SVGIG (reference sequence). The CDR3 runs to 11 residues.

This clone has more than one count but fewer than ten. CDR3 region: CASSDLQSRSPLHF. CDR3 DNA: TGCGCCAGCAGTGATCTCCAGTCGAGGTCACCCCTCCACTTT. The chain has TRBV10-2 and TRBJ1-6; no clear D. Germline CDR1 reads WSHSY; CDR2 reads SAAADI. The CDR3 spans 14 residues. V lost 3 bases and J lost 10, with 13 bases in between.

The chain couples TRBV5-8 to TRBJ2-7; 11 nucleotides line up with TRBD1. This CDR3 comprises 15 residues. J lost 5 bases, V lost 0 bases, and 4 bases had no gene match. From germline, CDR1 is SGHTS and CDR2 YDEGEE. The CDR3 spells CASSLARTGGNEQYF. CDR3 sequence (DNA): TGTGCCAGCAGCTTGGCTAGGACAGGGGGCAACGAGCAGTACTTC.

The chain recombines TRBV3-1 (or the pseudogene TRBV3-2) with TRBJ2-7; D might be TRBD2 (5 bases). The V end was cut by 0 bases, the J end by 3 bases, with 15 bases between. From germline, CDR1 is LGHDT and CDR2 YNNKEL (reference sequence). This CDR3 is 16 amino acids long. Here the CDR3 DNA reads TGTGCCAGCAGCCAAGACAATCGGGGATTAGGCTACGAGCAGTACTTC. Its translation: CASSQDNRGLGYEQYF.

The chain links TRBV7-9 to TRBJ2-7; D unresolved. The V end lost 5 bases, the J end lost 4 bases, and 18 bases lay between the germline ends. Germline CDR1 SEHNR, CDR2 FQNEAQ (reference sequence). The CDR3 extends over 15 amino acids. The CDR3 spells CASSPSARPKYEQYF. The DNA of the CDR3 is TGTGCCAGCAGCCCTTCGGCGCGGCCTAAATACGAGCAGTACTTC.

The DNA of the CDR3 is TGCGCCAGCAGCTTAGGGGGCCCCCAAGAGACCCAGTACTTC. The encoded protein is CASSLGGPQETQYF. The gene calls are TRBV5-1 and TRBJ2-5; the match to TRBD1 covers 7 bases. Germline CDR1 and CDR2: SGHRS and YFSETQ. The CDR3 is 14 residues long. The ends lost 2 bases at V and 1 base at J; junction bases unmatched: 2.

The chain has TRBV11-2 and TRBJ2-1, with TRBD1 as a possible D gene (6 bases). The CDR3 has 16 amino acids. CDR1 is SGHAT, CDR2 FQNNGV, per germline. Between the trimmed V and J ends, which lost 6 bases and 6 bases, there was a span of 21 bases. The CDR3 DNA sequence: TGTGCCAGCAGTCCCAGGGGTATTGCGGGCCCCAATGAGCAGTTCTTC. This gives the protein CASSPRGIAGPNEQFF.

The rearrangement joins TRBV19 to TRBJ1-1, with a weak D call TRBD1 (6 bases). The germline V and J ends were trimmed by 6 bases and 1 base, with 18 bases remaining between them. This CDR3 has 16 residues. CDR1 and CDR2 from the germline V gene are LNHDA and SQIVND (reference sequence). This CDR3 is CASSLPPGHQNTEAFF. The CDR3 nucleotides are TGTGCCAGTAGCCTCCCCCCGGGACACCAGAACACTGAAGCTTTCTTT.

V is TRBV4-1 and J is TRBJ2-1, with unresolved D. CDR1 MGHRA and CDR2 YSYEKL come from the germline V gene. V was pared by 4 bases and J by 1 base, with 5 bases between. This CDR3 is built from 13 residues. CDR3 in DNA: TGCGCCAGCAGCCCGACATCCTACAATGAGCAGTTCTTC. It specifies CASSPTSYNEQFF.

The rearrangement joins TRBV5-1 to TRBJ1-4; a weak D match, TRBD1 (5 bases). The CDR3 runs to 15 residues. The ends were cut back, 4 bases at V and 6 bases at J, with 16 bases in the middle. CDR1 and CDR2 (germline): SGHRS, YFSETQ. In DNA, the CDR3 is TGCGCCAGCAGCACCAGGGTTGGGGAGGATGAAAAACTGTTTTTT. Translating it yields CASSTRVGEDEKLFF.